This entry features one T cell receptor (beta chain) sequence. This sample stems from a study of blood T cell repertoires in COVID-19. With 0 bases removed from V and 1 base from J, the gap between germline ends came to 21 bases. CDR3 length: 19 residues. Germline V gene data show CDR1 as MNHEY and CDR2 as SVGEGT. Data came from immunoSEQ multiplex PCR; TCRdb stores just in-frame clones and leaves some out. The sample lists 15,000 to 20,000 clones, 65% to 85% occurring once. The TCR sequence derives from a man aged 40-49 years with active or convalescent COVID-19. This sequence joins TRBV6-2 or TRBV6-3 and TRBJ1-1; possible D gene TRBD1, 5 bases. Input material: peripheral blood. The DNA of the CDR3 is TGTGCCAGCAGTTACTCAGTGTTGGGTCCAGGGAGGGCGAACACTGAAGCTTTCTTT. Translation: CASSYSVLGPGRANTEAFF.